This passage covers 30 T cell receptor beta chains from one sample sequenced in a study of T cell responses to AZD1222 COVID-19 vaccine. Libraries were prepared by immunoSEQ multiplex PCR; TCRdb keeps only in-frame clonotypes and omits some of them. The sample lists approximately 98,000 clones, roughly 87% occurring once. The sample in question was peripheral blood, obtained on day 0 of MenACWY control vaccination. The origin of the receptors is an adult in good health.

This clone turned up a few times. The chain couples TRBV7-5 to TRBJ2-7; TRBD1, the D gene given by the table, was not confirmed from the DNA. TRBV7-5 counts as a pseudogene. The CDR3 runs 15 residues. The CDR3 region is CARSHRDSQIYEQYF. The CDR3 coding sequence is TGTGCCAGAAGCCACCGGGACAGCCAAATCTACGAGCAGTACTTC.

This clone showed up just a few times. This chain joins TRBV2 and TRBJ1-6; 9 nucleotides agree with TRBD1. Trimming at V came to 7 bases and at J to 7 bases, leaving 5 bases not matched to a gene. The CDR3 runs to 14 residues. Germline-derived CDR1 and CDR2 are SNHLY and FYNNEI. CDR3 loop: CASNTGTGNSPLHF. CDR3 DNA: TGTGCCAGCAATACCGGGACAGGGAATTCACCCCTCCACTTT.

The rearrangement uses TRBV4-2 and TRBJ2-5, with 11 positions matching TRBD2. CDR1 and CDR2 from the germline V gene are LGHNA and YNFKEQ. V trimming: 0 bases; J trimming: 1 base; junction bases outside the gene matches: 4. This CDR3 comprises 17 residues. For the CDR3, the DNA is TGTGCCAGCAGCCAAGATCTAGCGGGGGGCGTCCAAGAGACCCAGTACTTC. Encoded protein: CASSQDLAGGVQETQYF.

This clone was counted once. The chain carries TRBV5-5 and TRBJ1-5; 7 bases are shared with TRBD1. The CDR3 is 14 residues long. Germline V gene lookup returns CDR1 SGHKS and CDR2 YYEKEE (reference sequence). Trimming removed 6 bases from V and 4 bases from J; junction bases left unmatched: 7. DNA of the CDR3: TGTGCCAGCACCGAGGGGGCAACAAATCAGCCCCAGCATTTT. As protein: CASTEGATNQPQHF.

This rearrangement joins TRBV19 to TRBJ2-7, with D uncertain. The V end lost 6 bases, the J end lost 0 bases, and 9 bases lay between the germline ends. Germline assignment: CDR1 LNHDA and CDR2 SQIVND (reference sequence). The CDR3 loop spans 13 amino acids. The DNA for the CDR3 is TGTGCCAGTAGGCGCGCCAGCTCCTACGAGCAGTACTTC. This codes for CASRRASSYEQYF.

The chain employs TRBV7-3 and TRBJ2-7; 8 nucleotides match TRBD1. Germline lookup yields CDR1 SGHTA and CDR2 FQGTGA. After removal of 2 bases from V and 5 bases from J, the junction contained 5 bases not matched to a gene. The CDR3 sequence is 14 residues long. The CDR3 DNA reads TGTGCCAGCAGCTTACAGGGGGCGAGGAACGAGCAGTACTTC. Protein product: CASSLQGARNEQYF.

The chain joins TRBV5-1 to TRBJ1-3; D unresolved. Germline V gives CDR1 SGHRS, CDR2 YFSETQ. The V end lost 0 bases, the J end lost 2 bases, and 9 bases lay between the germline ends. The CDR3 contains 15 residues. CDR3: CASSLGHMTGNTIYF. The CDR3 coding sequence is TGCGCCAGCAGCTTGGGGCACATGACTGGAAACACCATATATTTT.

This chain uses TRBV25-1 with TRBJ2-2, with TRBD1 matching 8 bases. The CDR3 length is 14 residues. Trimming cost V 8 bases and J 1 base; bases outside gene matches: 3. Looked up from germline, CDR1 is MGHDK and CDR2 is SYGVNS. The CDR3 bases are TGTGCCAGCCTAGGACAGGGGAACACCGGGGAGCTGTTTTTT. This codes for CASLGQGNTGELFF.

The V call is TRBV19, the J call TRBJ1-5; D unclear. The CDR3 is 14 residues long. Trimming left V 3 bases short and J 7 bases short, with 13 bases between. Germline lookup yields CDR1 LNHDA and CDR2 SQIVND (reference sequence). The CDR3 DNA reads as TGTGCCAGTAGTATTGATGGGGTGGGGCAGCCCCAGCATTTT. It yields the protein CASSIDGVGQPQHF.

This sequence joins TRBV14 and TRBJ2-7; TRBD2 matches 8 bases. V shed 0 bases and J 4 bases; nucleotides not matched to a gene: 11. CDR3 size: 17 residues. CDR1 is SGHDN and CDR2 is FVKESK in the germline V gene. Written as DNA, the CDR3 is TGTGCCAGCAGCCAAGAAATCGGGGGGGGGCCCGCGTACGAGCAGTACTTC. Protein product: CASSQEIGGGPAYEQYF.

The chain joins TRBV6-6 to TRBJ2-7; 9 bases map to TRBD2. CDR1 and CDR2 (germline): MNHNY, SVGAGI (reference sequence). The CDR3 loop spans 16 amino acids. The junction had 8 bases not matched to a gene; V was cut back by 3 bases and J by 2 bases. CDR3 sequence reads: CASSYPPAGGTYEQYF. DNA of the CDR3: TGTGCCAGCAGTTATCCGCCAGCGGGGGGAACCTACGAGCAGTACTTC.

The CDR3 loop is CASSQDSRLGRDKLFF. The CDR3 DNA reads as TGTGCCAGCAGCCAAGATAGCCGCCTCGGACGAGACAAACTGTTTTTT. The J gene is TRBJ1-4, the V gene TRBV14; D is unclear. V was cut by 0 bases and J by 11 bases, with 19 bases left in between. The germline gives CDR1 SGHDN, CDR2 FVKESK. The CDR3 length is 16 residues. Together with reference TRBV14 and TRBJ1-4, the CDR3 gives the full variable domain: EAGVTQFPSHSVIEKGQTVTLRCDPISGHDNLYWYRRVMGKEIKFLLHFVKESKQDESGMPNNRFLAERTGGTYSTLKVQPAELEDSGVYFCASSQDSRLGRDKLFFGSGTQLSVL.

The chain uses TRBV4-2 and TRBJ2-5, with a weak D call TRBD2 (5 bases). The CDR3 extends over 17 amino acids. With 2 bases removed from V and 2 bases from J, the gap between germline ends came to 18 bases. CDR1 is LGHNA, CDR2 YNFKEQ, per germline. The CDR3 DNA sequence: TGTGCCAGCAGCCAAAACGAGAAGACTGAGGGACAAGAGACCCAGTACTTC. This sequence encodes CASSQNEKTEGQETQYF.

This rearrangement joins TRBV4-1 to TRBJ2-2, with D maybe TRBD1 (6 bases). The germline CDR1 and CDR2 sequences are MGHRA and YSYEKL. Trimming took off 1 base at V and 3 bases at J, with 12 bases between the two ends. The CDR3 is 16 residues long. This CDR3 reads CASSQGSQGYTGELFF. CDR3 nucleotide sequence: TGCGCCAGCAGCCAAGGCTCCCAGGGGTACACCGGGGAGCTGTTTTTT.

This chain connects TRBV10-2 to TRBJ2-7; D remains ambiguous. Germline V CDR1 and CDR2: WSHSY, SAAADI. Trimming stripped 3 bases from V and 0 bases from J, with 6 bases between. The CDR3 is made up of 13 amino acids. CDR3 DNA sequence: TGCGCCAGCAGTGATGGTGTCTCCTACGAGCAGTACTTC. Translating gives CASSDGVSYEQYF.

V is TRBV7-9 and J is TRBJ1-2, with 8 bases matching TRBD1. Unmatched junction bases numbered 5, after V lost 3 bases and J lost 2 bases. Germline lookup yields CDR1 SEHNR and CDR2 FQNEAQ (reference sequence). The CDR3 sequence is 15 residues long. CDR3 sequence (DNA): TGTGCCAGCAGCTTGGGGAACAGGGGGAACTATGGCTACACCTTC. It is translated as CASSLGNRGNYGYTF.

The chain joins TRBV6-1 to TRBJ1-1; perhaps TRBD1 as D (5 bases). The CDR3 covers 14 residues. The V and J ends lost 2 bases and 7 bases respectively, with 14 bases between them. The germline V gene has CDR1 MNHNS and CDR2 SASEGT. CDR3 region: CASSEPGRSNEAFF. The CDR3 DNA follows: TGTGCCAGCAGTGAACCGGGACGTAGCAATGAAGCTTTCTTT.

V is TRBV25-1 and J is TRBJ2-2, with TRBD2 matching 8 bases. Germline lookup yields CDR1 MGHDK and CDR2 SYGVNS. The CDR3 runs 14 residues. V lost 4 bases and J lost 4; bases outside the gene matches: 2. CDR3 region: CASSASGGTGELFF. CDR3 nucleotide sequence: TGTGCCAGCAGTGCAAGCGGGGGCACCGGGGAGCTGTTTTTT.

The table lists this clone with a few counts. J is TRBJ1-1 and V is TRBV1; the table's D call TRBD1 went unverified against the DNA. TRBV1 is described as a pseudogene. There are 16 residues in the CDR3. CDR3 protein: CTSSQDFRKGDTEAFF. CDR3 nucleotide sequence: TGCACCAGCAGCCAAGATTTCAGGAAGGGGGACACTGAAGCTTTCTTT.

V usage is TRBV2 and J usage is TRBJ1-5; tentative D call: TRBD1 (5 bases). Germline CDR1 SNHLY, CDR2 FYNNEI. This CDR3 contains 13 residues. Trimming cost V 7 bases and J 6 bases, with 13 bases left between them. The CDR3, as DNA: TGTGCCAGCACCGGTGGGGGGAGTCAGCCCCAGCATTTT. As protein: CASTGGGSQPQHF.

The chain is built from TRBV23-1 and TRBJ1-2; D unresolved. TRBV23-1 is designated an ORF whose function remains uncertain. V lost 0 bases and J 3 bases, leaving 17 bases between the germline ends. This CDR3 region has 17 residues. CDR3 bases: TGCGCCAGCAGTCAATCGGTTCCTTCTGGGAAAGACTATGGCTACACCTTC. The encoded protein is CASSQSVPSGKDYGYTF.

The V and J genes are TRBV6-5 and TRBJ1-6, with TRBD1 matching 7 bases. The CDR3 has 14 amino acids. Germline V gene sequence: CDR1 MNHEY, CDR2 SVGAGI. With 10 bases clipped from V and 7 bases from J, the junction kept 10 bases outside the gene matches. CDR3 residues: CATISGGWNSPLHF. CDR3 DNA: TGTGCCACCATTTCAGGGGGATGGAATTCACCCCTCCACTTT.

The rearrangement joins TRBV9 to TRBJ1-4; D uncertain. This CDR3 comprises 16 residues. Germline V gives CDR1 SGDLS, CDR2 YYNGEE. Between the trimmed V and J ends, which lost 2 bases and 8 bases, there was a span of 19 bases. In nucleotides, the CDR3 is TGTGCCAGCAGCGTCGCTCCGGGCCCGAGGTGGGAAAAACTGTTTTTT. It is translated as CASSVAPGPRWEKLFF.

CDR3 amino acids: CASRRDNTGELFF. The CDR3 DNA reads TGTGCCAGCAGGAGGGACAACACCGGGGAGCTGTTTTTT. V is TRBV12-3 or TRBV12-4 and J is TRBJ2-2; possibly TRBD1 or TRBD2 for D (5 bases each). This CDR3 has 13 amino acids. V was shortened by 6 bases and J by 2 bases, with 7 bases between the two germline ends.

The chain combines TRBV5-4 with TRBJ1-1, with 7 bases matching TRBD1. The germline CDR1 and CDR2 sequences are SGHNT and YYREEE (reference sequence). The CDR3 is 13 amino acids. The J segment lost 4 bases and the V segment lost 4 bases, leaving 4 bases of the junction unmatched. The CDR3 DNA follows: TGTGCCAGCAGCAACAGGGGTACCACTGAAGCTTTCTTT. Its translation is CASSNRGTTEAFF.

The V and J genes are TRBV25-1 and TRBJ1-2; D perhaps matches TRBD1 (5 bases). Trimming took 4 bases from V and 0 from J, leaving 15 bases between them. The CDR3 is 16 amino acids. The V gene's germline CDR1 is MGHDK and CDR2 SYGVNS. In DNA, the CDR3 is TGTGCCAGCAGTGCTGGTGGCGGGGGAGCTAACTATGGCTACACCTTC. Protein sequence: CASSAGGGGANYGYTF.

Here the CDR3 DNA reads TGCGCCAGCAGCTTTAGCAGGGACTCCTACGAGCAGTACTTC. Translation gives CASSFSRDSYEQYF. The V and J genes are TRBV5-1 and TRBJ2-7, with D tentatively TRBD1 (5 bases). With 2 bases removed from V and 0 bases from J, the gap between germline ends came to 9 bases. This CDR3 is 14 amino acids long. CDR1 and CDR2 (germline): SGHRS, YFSETQ.

DNA of the CDR3: TGTGCCAGCAGTGAGCGGGGGCCCTCTAGCACAGATACGCAGTATTTT. Protein sequence: CASSERGPSSTDTQYF. This chain joins TRBV6-2 or TRBV6-3 and TRBJ2-3; TRBD2 aligns across 8 bases. The germline gives CDR1 MNHEY, CDR2 SVGEGT. This CDR3 comprises 16 residues. J lost 0 bases, V lost 5 bases, and 7 bases had no gene match.

The chain uses TRBV15 and TRBJ2-7, with 7 positions matching TRBD2. J lost 0 bases, V lost 6 bases, and 8 bases had no gene match. CDR1 and CDR2 from the germline V gene are LNHNV and YYDKDF (reference sequence). The CDR3 has 15 residues. DNA for the CDR3: TGTGCCACCAGTCCAAGCGGGGAGAGCTCCTACGAGCAGTACTTC. Its protein product is CATSPSGESSYEQYF.

The chain couples TRBV4-3 to TRBJ1-5, with D unclear. Deletions cut 1 base from V and 2 bases from J, with 9 bases between. Germline V gene sequence: CDR1 LGHNA, CDR2 YSLEER. The CDR3 is 15 amino acids. CDR3 in amino acids: CASSQGRRGNQPQHF. The CDR3 DNA is TGCGCCAGCAGCCAAGGTCGACGAGGCAATCAGCCCCAGCATTTT.